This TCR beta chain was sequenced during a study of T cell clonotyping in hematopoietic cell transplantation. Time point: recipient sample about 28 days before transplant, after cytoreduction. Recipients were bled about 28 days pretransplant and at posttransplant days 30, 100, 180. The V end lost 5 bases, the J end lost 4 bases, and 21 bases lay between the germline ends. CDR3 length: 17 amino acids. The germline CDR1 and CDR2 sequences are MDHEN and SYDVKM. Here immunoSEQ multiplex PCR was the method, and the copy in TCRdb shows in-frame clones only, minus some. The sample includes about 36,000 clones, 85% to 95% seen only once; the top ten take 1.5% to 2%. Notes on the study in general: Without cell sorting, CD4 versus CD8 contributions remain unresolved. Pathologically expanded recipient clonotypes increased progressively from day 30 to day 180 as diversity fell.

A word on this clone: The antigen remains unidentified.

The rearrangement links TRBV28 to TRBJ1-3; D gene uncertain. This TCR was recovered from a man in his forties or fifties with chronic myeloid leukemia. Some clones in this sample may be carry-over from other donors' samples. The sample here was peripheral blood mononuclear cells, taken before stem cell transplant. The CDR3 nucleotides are TGTGCCAGCAGTATCCCGGCAGGCTCCCCAGGAGGAAACACCATATATTTT. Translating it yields CASSIPAGSPGGNTIYF.